A selection of T cell receptor beta chains follows, all from one sample in a study of T cells after yellow fever vaccination. MiXCR, applied by TCRdb to the 5' RACE reads, yields one record per CDR3 protein. There are more than 350,000 distinct CDR3 sequences in the sample; 9.5% to 13% occur only once, and around 19% lies in the top ten. The sample in question was PBMCs, obtained on the day of the first yellow fever vaccination. These TCRs come from a man aged 18 to 30 who received the YFV17D yellow fever vaccine. Each CDR3 is given with its conserved first and last residue. The D gene is left open where the match is weak. Not all rows give a size; the values are once, few, many and, for expanded clones, a class.

>TRBV4-3|few|-|TRBJ1-2
TGCGCCAGCAGCCAAGATAACGGGGGGAGGTATGGCTACACCTTC
CASSQDNGGRYGYTF
>TRBV12-5|-|TRBD2|TRBJ2-3
TGTGCTAGTGGTTACGGGACTAGCGGGGGGGCAGATACGCAGTATTTT
CASGYGTSGGADTQYF
>TRBV20-1|few|TRBD2|TRBJ2-4
TGCAGTGCTAGACCCTACGGGACTAGCGGGCTGATTCAGTACTTC
CSARPYGTSGLIQYF
>TRBV4-2|few|-|TRBJ2-3
TGTGCCAGCAGCCAAGACGACACAGATACGCAGTATTTT
CASSQDDTDTQYF
>TRBV7-2|many|-|TRBJ2-7
TGTGCCAGCAGCCCGGGGGCCACGTCCTACGAGCAGTACTTC
CASSPGATSYEQYF
>TRBV4-1|many|-|TRBJ1-1
TGCGCCAGCAGCCAAGGACAGAACACTGAAGCTTTCTTT
CASSQGQNTEAFF
>TRBV12-3/TRBV12-4|-|-|TRBJ2-5
TGTGCCAGCAGTTTAGGGACAGCGTACCAAGAGACCCAGTACTTC
CASSLGTAYQETQYF
>TRBV9|few|TRBD2|TRBJ2-4
TGTGCCAGCAGCGTAGGACTAGCGGGGGGGCGGACCATTCAGTACTTC
CASSVGLAGGRTIQYF
>TRBV3-1|-|-|TRBJ2-5
TGTGCCAGCAGCCAAGCCGGGACCCAGTACTTC
CASSQAGTQYF
>TRBV4-2|many|TRBD2|TRBJ2-5
TGTGCCAGCAGCCAAGAAGGGGGGACTAGCGGGTACCAAGAGACCCAGTACTTC
CASSQEGGTSGYQETQYF
>TRBV6-1|few|-|TRBJ2-3
TGTGCCAGCAGGGAAGATACGCAGTATTTT
CASREDTQYF
>TRBV6-1|few|-|TRBJ1-2
TGTGCCAGCAGCCCCAGGGGCTTCGGATTGGGTTCTGGCTACACCTTC
CASSPRGFGLGSGYTF
>TRBV11-2|few|-|TRBJ1-2
TGTGCCAGCAGCTCCAGGGATACCACTAACTATGGCTACACCTTC
CASSSRDTTNYGYTF
>TRBV10-3|-|-|TRBJ1-2
TGTGCCATCAGTGATGTGGCTTCTAACTATGGCTACACCTTC
CAISDVASNYGYTF
>TRBV29-1|few|-|TRBJ2-1
TGCAGCGTGGACGGGGGACTTCGGGGCCATGAGCAGTTCTTC
CSVDGGLRGHEQFF
>TRBV12-3/TRBV12-4|few|-|TRBJ1-5
TGTGCCAGCACCGAGGGACCTGTGGGCAATCAGCCCCAGCATTTT
CASTEGPVGNQPQHF
>TRBV10-3|few|-|TRBJ2-2
TGTGCCATCAGTGCAGGGGTCCCCGGGGAGCTGTTTTTT
CAISAGVPGELFF
>TRBV5-1|few|-|TRBJ2-1
TGCGCCAGCAGCTTGGAGGTGTCTCCCGCGTACAATGAGCAGTTCTTC
CASSLEVSPAYNEQFF
>TRBV7-7|few|TRBD2|TRBJ2-1
TGTGCTAGCAGTTCCGGGGGGTATCGCGATGAGCAGTTCTTC
CASSSGGYRDEQFF
>TRBV3-1|few|-|TRBJ1-6
TGTGCCAGCAGGCCAACAGGGCTCGTAACCTCACCCCTCCACTTT
CASRPTGLVTSPLHF
>TRBV7-2|many|-|TRBJ2-1
TGTGCCAGCAGTCGTACAGGGTCCTCTGGCTCCTACAATGAGCAGTTCTTC
CASSRTGSSGSYNEQFF
>TRBV28|few|TRBD1|TRBJ1-1
TGTGCCAGCAGTTATTTCAGGGGGCTCGGTGCTGAAGCTTTCTTT
CASSYFRGLGAEAFF
>TRBV20-1|few|-|TRBJ1-5
TGCAGTGCTCCGCCAGGAGAGAATCAGCCCCAGCATTTT
CSAPPGENQPQHF
>TRBV5-1|few|TRBD1|TRBJ2-3
TGCGCCAGCAGCGTAGGACAGGGGTGGAGCGGCACAGATACGCAGTATTTT
CASSVGQGWSGTDTQYF
>TRBV7-2|many|-|TRBJ2-7
TGTGCCAGCAGCGCCTCCCCAGGGAGACCCGAGCAGTACTTC
CASSASPGRPEQYF
>TRBV7-6|-|TRBD2|TRBJ2-1
TGTGCCAGCAGCTTAGGGGGCCTAGCGGGTGACGAGCAGTTCTTC
CASSLGGLAGDEQFF
>TRBV5-4|few|TRBD1|TRBJ1-5
TGTGCCAGCAGCGCGGGGACAGCAAATCAGCCCCAGCATTTT
CASSAGTANQPQHF
>TRBV5-1|few|TRBD1|TRBJ2-7
TGCGCCAGCAGCGTTGTCTATGGACAGGGGGCTCTTTCCTACGAGCAGTACTTC
CASSVVYGQGALSYEQYF
>TRBV6-2/TRBV6-3|-|TRBD1|TRBJ1-4
TGTGCCAGCAGGCGGACAGGGACTCATGAAAAACTGTTTTTT
CASRRTGTHEKLFF
>TRBV27|-|-|TRBJ1-5
TGTGCCAGCAGCCAATGGGGGGCACAGCAGCCCCAGCATTTT
CASSQWGAQQPQHF
>TRBV20-1|-|TRBD1|TRBJ1-5
TGCAGTGCCCTGACAGGGGGCAGCAATCAGCCCCAGCATTTT
CSALTGGSNQPQHF
>TRBV12-5|few|-|TRBJ2-7
TGTGCTAGTGGTTTTAGCTCCTACGAGCAGTACTTC
CASGFSSYEQYF
>TRBV4-3|few|-|TRBJ2-5
TGCGCCAGCAGCCAAGATCAGCGGAACCAAGAGACCCAGTACTTC
CASSQDQRNQETQYF
>TRBV5-1|-|-|TRBJ1-1
TGCGCCAGCAGCGGGGGGAGTTTGACTGAAGCTTTCTTT
CASSGGSLTEAFF
>TRBV15|-|-|TRBJ1-2
TGTGCCACCAGCAGAGATCAAGGGGCGCGGTATGGCTACACCTTC
CATSRDQGARYGYTF
>TRBV28|-|-|TRBJ1-1
TGTGCCAGCGTGCGAGGGGGGCTACTTCATGAAGCTTTCTTT
CASVRGGLLHEAFF
>TRBV29-1|-|TRBD2|TRBJ2-4
TGCAGCGCCGCGGGGGGCACCCCCAAAAACATTCAGTACTTC
CSAAGGTPKNIQYF
>TRBV5-1|few|TRBD1|TRBJ1-2
TGCGCCAGCACGGGACAGGGTTATGGCTACACCTTC
CASTGQGYGYTF
>TRBV24-1|few|-|TRBJ1-1
TGTGCCACCAGTGGCCCCTTGGGGGAAGCTTTCTTT
CATSGPLGEAFF
>TRBV4-3|few|-|TRBJ2-1
TGCGCCAGCAGCCAAGTATTTTGGGACAATGAGCAGTTCTTC
CASSQVFWDNEQFF
>TRBV7-6|-|TRBD1|TRBJ1-1
TGTGCCAGCAGCCTACGGGACAGGGGCAGGAGTGAAGCTTTCTTT
CASSLRDRGRSEAFF
>TRBV20-1|-|-|TRBJ2-5
TGCAGTGCTAGAGATTGGACAGACCAAGAGACCCAGTACTTC
CSARDWTDQETQYF
>TRBV10-3|many|-|TRBJ1-2
TGTGCCATCAGTGAAGGACAGAGAAGTAGTCGGGGGAACTATGGCTACACCTTC
CAISEGQRSSRGNYGYTF
>TRBV4-1|few|TRBD1|TRBJ2-7
TGCGCCAGCGGGCGGACAGGAAACTACGAGCAGTACTTC
CASGRTGNYEQYF
>TRBV20-1|-|-|TRBJ2-5
TGCAGTGCTAGACGTTCGGAGACCCAGTACTTC
CSARRSETQYF
>TRBV11-1|few|TRBD1|TRBJ2-3
TGTGCCAGCAGGAGCAGACCGGGACAGTTCAACACAGATACGCAGTATTTT
CASRSRPGQFNTDTQYF
>TRBV7-2|-|TRBD1|TRBJ2-6
TGTGCCAGCAGCTTAATGGCAGGGGGCGCTGGGGCCAACGTCCTGACTTTC
CASSLMAGGAGANVLTF